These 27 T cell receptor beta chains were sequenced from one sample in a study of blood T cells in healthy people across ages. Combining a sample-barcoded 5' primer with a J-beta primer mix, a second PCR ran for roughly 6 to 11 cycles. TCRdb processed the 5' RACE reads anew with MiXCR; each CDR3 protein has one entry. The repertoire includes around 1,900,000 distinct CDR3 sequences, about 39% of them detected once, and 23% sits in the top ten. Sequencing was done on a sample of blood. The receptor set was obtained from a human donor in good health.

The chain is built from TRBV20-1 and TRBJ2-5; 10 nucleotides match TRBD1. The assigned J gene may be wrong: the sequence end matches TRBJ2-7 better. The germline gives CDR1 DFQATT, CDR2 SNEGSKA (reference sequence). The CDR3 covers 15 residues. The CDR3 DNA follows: TGCAGTGCTGGGTGGACCGGGACAGGGGTTTACGAGCAGTACTTC. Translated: CSAGWTGTGVYEQYF.

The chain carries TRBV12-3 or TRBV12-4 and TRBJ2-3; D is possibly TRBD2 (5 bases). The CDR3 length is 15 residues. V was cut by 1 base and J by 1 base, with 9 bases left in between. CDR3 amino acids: CASSLERGRTDTQYF. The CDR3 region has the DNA TGTGCCAGCAGTTTAGAGCGAGGGCGCACAGATACGCAGTATTTT.

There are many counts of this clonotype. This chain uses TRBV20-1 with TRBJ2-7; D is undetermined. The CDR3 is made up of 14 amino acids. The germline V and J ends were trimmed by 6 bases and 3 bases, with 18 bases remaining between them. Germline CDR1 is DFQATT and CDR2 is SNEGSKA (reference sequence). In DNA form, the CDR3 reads TGCAGTGCGACGGCCCTGAACATGGGCTACGAGCAGTACTTC. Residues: CSATALNMGYEQYF.

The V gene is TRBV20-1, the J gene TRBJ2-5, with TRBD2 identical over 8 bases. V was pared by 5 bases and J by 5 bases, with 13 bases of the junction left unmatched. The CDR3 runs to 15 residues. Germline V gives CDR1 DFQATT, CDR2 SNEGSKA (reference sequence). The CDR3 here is CSAPAPGLGAETQYF. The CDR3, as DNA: TGCAGTGCTCCTGCGCCGGGACTAGGTGCGGAGACCCAGTACTTC.

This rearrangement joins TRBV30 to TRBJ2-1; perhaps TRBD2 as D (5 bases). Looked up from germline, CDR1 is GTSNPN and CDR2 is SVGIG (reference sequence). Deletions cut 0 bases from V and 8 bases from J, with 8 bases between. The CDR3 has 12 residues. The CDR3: CAWSVSRDEQFF. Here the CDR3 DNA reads TGTGCCTGGAGTGTATCGAGGGATGAGCAGTTCTTC.

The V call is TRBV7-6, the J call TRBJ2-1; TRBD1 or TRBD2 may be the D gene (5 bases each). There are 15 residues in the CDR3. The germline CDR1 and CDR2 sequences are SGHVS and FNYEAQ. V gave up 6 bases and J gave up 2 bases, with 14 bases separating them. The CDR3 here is CASRPGTAAYNEQFF. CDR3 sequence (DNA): TGTGCCAGCAGACCGGGGACGGCTGCCTACAATGAGCAGTTCTTC.

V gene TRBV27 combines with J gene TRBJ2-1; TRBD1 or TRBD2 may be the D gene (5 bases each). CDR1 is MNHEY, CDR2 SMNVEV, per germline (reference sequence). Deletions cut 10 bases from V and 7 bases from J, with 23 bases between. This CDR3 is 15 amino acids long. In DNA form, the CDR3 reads TGTGCCACCATTAACGAGCAGGGACCTCAAAATGAGCAGTTCTTC. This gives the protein CATINEQGPQNEQFF.

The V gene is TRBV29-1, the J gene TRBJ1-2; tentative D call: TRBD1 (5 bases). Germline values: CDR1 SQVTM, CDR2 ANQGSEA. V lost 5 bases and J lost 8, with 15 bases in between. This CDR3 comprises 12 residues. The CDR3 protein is CSVIRGEQGYTF. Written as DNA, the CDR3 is TGCAGCGTTATACGGGGGGAACAAGGCTACACCTTC.

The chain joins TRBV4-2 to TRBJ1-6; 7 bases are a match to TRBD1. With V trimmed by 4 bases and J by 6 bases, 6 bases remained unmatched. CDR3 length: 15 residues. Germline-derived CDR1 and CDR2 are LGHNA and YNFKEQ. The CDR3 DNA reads TGTGCCAGCAGCCCACAGACAGGGACTAATTCACCCCTCCACTTT. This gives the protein CASSPQTGTNSPLHF.

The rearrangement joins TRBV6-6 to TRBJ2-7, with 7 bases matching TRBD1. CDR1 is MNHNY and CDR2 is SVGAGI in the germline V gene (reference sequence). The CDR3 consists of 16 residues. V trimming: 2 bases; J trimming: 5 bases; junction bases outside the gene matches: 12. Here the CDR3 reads CASSYPETGFSDEQYF. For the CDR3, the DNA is TGTGCCAGCAGTTACCCCGAGACAGGGTTTAGTGACGAGCAGTACTTC.

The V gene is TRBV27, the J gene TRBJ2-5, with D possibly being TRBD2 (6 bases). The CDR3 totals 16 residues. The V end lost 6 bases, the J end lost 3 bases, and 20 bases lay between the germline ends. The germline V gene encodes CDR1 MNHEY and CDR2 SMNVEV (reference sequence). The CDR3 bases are TGTGCCAGCAGCGGGGGAGGAAACCGAGCAAAAGAGACCCAGTACTTC. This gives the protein CASSGGGNRAKETQYF.

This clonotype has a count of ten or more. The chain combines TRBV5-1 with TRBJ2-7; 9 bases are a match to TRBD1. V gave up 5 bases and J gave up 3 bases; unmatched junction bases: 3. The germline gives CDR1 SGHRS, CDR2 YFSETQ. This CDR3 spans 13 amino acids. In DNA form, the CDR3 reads TGCGCCAGCAGTAGGGACAGGGACTACGAGCAGTACTTC. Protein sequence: CASSRDRDYEQYF.

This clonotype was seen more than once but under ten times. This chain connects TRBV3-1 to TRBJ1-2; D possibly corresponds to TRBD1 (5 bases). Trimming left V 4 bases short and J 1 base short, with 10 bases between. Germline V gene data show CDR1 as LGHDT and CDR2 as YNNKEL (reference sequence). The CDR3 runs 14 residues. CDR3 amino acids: CASSPRGDNYGYTF. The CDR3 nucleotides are TGTGCCAGCAGCCCAAGAGGGGATAACTATGGCTACACCTTC.

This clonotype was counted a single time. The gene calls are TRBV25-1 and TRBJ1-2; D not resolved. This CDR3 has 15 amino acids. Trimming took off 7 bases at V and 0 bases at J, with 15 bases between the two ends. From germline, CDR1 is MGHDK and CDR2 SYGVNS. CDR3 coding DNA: TGTGCCAGCAAACCCCGGGATTTATCTAACTATGGCTACACCTTC. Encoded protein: CASKPRDLSNYGYTF.

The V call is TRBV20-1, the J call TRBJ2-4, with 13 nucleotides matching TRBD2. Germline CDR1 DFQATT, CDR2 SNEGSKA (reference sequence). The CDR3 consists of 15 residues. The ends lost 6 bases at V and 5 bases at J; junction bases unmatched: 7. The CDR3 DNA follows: TGCAGTGCAGGACTAGCGGGGGATGATCAAAACATTCAGTACTTC. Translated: CSAGLAGDDQNIQYF.

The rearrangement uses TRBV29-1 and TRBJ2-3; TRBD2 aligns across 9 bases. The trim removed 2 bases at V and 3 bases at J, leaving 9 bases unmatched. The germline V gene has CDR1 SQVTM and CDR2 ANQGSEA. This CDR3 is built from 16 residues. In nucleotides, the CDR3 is TGCAGCGTTGAAACGGGAGCGGGGGGTACGACAGATACGCAGTATTTT. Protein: CSVETGAGGTTDTQYF.

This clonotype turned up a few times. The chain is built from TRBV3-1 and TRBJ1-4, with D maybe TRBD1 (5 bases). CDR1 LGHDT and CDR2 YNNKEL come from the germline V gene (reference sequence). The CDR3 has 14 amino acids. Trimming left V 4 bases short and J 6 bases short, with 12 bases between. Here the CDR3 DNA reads TGTGCCAGCAGCCGCCGGGACGAGGATGAAAAACTGTTTTTT. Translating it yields CASSRRDEDEKLFF.

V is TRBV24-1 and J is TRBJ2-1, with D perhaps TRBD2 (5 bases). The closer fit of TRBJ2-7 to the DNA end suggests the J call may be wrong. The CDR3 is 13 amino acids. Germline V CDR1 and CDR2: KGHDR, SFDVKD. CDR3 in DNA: TGTGCCACCGAGGGATGGTCCGACAATGAGCAGTACTTC. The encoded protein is CATEGWSDNEQYF.

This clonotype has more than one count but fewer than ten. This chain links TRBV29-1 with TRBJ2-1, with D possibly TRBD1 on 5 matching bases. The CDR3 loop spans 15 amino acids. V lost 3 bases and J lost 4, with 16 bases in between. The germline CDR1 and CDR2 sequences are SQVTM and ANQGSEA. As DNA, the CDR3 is TGCAGCGTTGAGATGAATGACAGAATTTACAATGAGCAGTTCTTC. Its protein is CSVEMNDRIYNEQFF.

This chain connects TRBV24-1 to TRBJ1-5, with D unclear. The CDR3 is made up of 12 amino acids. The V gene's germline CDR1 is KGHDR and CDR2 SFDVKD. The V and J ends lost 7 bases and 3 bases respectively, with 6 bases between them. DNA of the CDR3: TGTGCCACCAGCAACGTCAATCAGCCCCAGCATTTT. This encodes CATSNVNQPQHF.

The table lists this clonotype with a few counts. For the CDR3, the DNA is TGCGCCAGCAGTTTGTGGACAGGGGCTAACTATGGCTACACCTTC. It codes for CASSLWTGANYGYTF. The rearrangement links TRBV5-1 to TRBJ1-2; 9 nucleotides match TRBD1. Trimming took 5 bases from V and 0 from J; bases not matched to a gene: 5. Germline V gene sequence: CDR1 SGHRS, CDR2 YFSETQ. The CDR3 loop spans 15 amino acids. The variable domain in full, completed from reference TRBV5-1 and TRBJ1-2, reads KAGVTQTPRYLIKTRGQQVTLSCSPISGHRSVSWYQQTPGQGLQFLFEYFSETQRNKGNFPGRFSGRQFSNSRSEMNVSTLELGDSALYLCASSLWTGANYGYTFGSGTRLTVV.

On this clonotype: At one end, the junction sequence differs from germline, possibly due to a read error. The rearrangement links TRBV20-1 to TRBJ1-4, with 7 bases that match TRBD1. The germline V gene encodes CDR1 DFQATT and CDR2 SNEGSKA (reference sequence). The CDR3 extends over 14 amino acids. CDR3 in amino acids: CSAREGATDEKLFF. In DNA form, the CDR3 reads TGCAGTGCTAGGGAGGGGGCAACTGATGAAAAACTGTTTTTT.

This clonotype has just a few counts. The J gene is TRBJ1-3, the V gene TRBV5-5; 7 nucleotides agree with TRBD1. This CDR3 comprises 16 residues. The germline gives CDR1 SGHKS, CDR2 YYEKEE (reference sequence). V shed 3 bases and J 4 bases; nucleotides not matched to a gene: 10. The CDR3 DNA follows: TGTGCCAGCAGCTACGAAAGGGGGCTTGGCGGAAACACCATATATTTT. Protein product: CASSYERGLGGNTIYF.

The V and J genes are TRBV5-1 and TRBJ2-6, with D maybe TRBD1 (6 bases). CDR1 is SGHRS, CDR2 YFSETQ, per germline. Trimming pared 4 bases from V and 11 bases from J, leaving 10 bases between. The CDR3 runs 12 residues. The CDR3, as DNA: TGCGCCAGCAGCCAGGACAGAGACGTCCTGACTTTC. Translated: CASSQDRDVLTF.

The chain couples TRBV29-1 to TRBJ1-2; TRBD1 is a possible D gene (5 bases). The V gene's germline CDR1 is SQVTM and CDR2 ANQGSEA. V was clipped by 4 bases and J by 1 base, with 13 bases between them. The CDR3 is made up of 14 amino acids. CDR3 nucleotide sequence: TGCAGCGTTGGGCGGCGGGGGAGTAACTATGGCTACACCTTC. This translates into CSVGRRGSNYGYTF.

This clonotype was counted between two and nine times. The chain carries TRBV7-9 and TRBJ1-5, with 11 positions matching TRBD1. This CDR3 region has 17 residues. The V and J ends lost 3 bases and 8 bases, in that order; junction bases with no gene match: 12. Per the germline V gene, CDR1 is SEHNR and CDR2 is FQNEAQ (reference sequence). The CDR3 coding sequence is TGTGCCAGCAGCTTGGAGAAGACCGGGACAGGGGGTGAGCCCCAGCATTTT. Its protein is CASSLEKTGTGGEPQHF.

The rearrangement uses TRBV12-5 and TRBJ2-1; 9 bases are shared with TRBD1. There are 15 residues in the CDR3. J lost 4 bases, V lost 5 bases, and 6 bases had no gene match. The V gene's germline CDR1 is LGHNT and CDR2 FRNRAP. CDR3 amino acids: CASGPRGTGYNEQFF. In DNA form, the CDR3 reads TGTGCTAGTGGTCCCCGTGGGACAGGGTACAATGAGCAGTTCTTC.